The following is a TCR beta chain sequence with its context. Its cognate antigen has yet to be identified. No much larger clonotype is one base removed from it; base qualities were not supplied. The V end gives up 5 bases and the J end 4 bases, leaving 3 bases in the junction not matched to a gene. CDR1 and CDR2, looked up from the germline V gene, are SQVTM and ANQGSEA. The CDR3 runs 13 amino acids, cysteine and phenylalanine included. The kept DNA is CDR3 alone, 39 bases in frame from the first base. The donors were included in the validation cohort of 120 subjects, a group kept apart from the roughly 670-subject first cohort. Library construction relied on the immunoSEQ multiplex PCR assay. The study's processing was this. A statistical classification framework was developed to diagnose cytomegalovirus status using the catalog of TCR beta chain sequences. TCRdb retrieved this table from immuneACCESS and kept in-frame rearrangements only. Not all clones are present; in checked studies, unresolved V genes account for under half, and no reason is known for the remainder. The DNA gave D and trimming, while V, J and clone size come from that table. The sample includes about 69,000 clones, with 96% observed a single time. The ten biggest clones cover roughly 4.5% of the sample.

The sample comes from a study of cytomegalovirus exposure and HLA in healthy donors (dated 2017 in TCRdb). A note on the overall study: A later analysis indicated that the 95 to 150 validation repertoires were generated on the platform also employed for the approximately 690 repertoires of the first cohort. The study aimed to test whether signatures of past pathogen exposure could be identified by cataloging public T cell receptors. Along with the approximately 650-subject first cohort, a separate validation cohort of over 90 different subjects was used. To predict cytomegalovirus infection status, the study combined high-throughput TCR immunosequencing, statistical association of individual TCRs with disease status, and machine learning. The investigation overall reported the following: A total of 164 TCR beta chains were listed by the study as associated with cytomegalovirus. While some public TCRs were present in many individuals, most TCR sequences turned up only very rarely across donors. In a later analysis, TCRs clustered in the first cohort were found to also tend to co-occur in the roughly 130 validation repertoires, with approximately 93% of cluster scores above 0. The authors suggested that the approach could potentially be generalized to other disease states and immunological phenotypes. A few of the identified cytomegalovirus-associated TCR beta chains were confirmed in vitro to be specific for cytomegalovirus antigens. The classifier was reported to diagnose cytomegalovirus status with high specificity and sensitivity in both the original cohort and the validation cohort. A later analysis had no HLA typing for the validation cohort, so co-occurrence there was scored across all 120 or so repertoires.

This TCR was sampled from a woman aged 18-30 years in good health and CMV-seropositive. The sequence is built from TRBV29-1 and TRBJ2-5, with 11 middle bases fitting TRBD2. What was sequenced was PBMCs. The CDR3: CSVLSGRAETQYF. In nucleotides, the sequence is TGCAGCGTTCTTAGCGGGAGGGCAGAGACCCAGTACTTC.